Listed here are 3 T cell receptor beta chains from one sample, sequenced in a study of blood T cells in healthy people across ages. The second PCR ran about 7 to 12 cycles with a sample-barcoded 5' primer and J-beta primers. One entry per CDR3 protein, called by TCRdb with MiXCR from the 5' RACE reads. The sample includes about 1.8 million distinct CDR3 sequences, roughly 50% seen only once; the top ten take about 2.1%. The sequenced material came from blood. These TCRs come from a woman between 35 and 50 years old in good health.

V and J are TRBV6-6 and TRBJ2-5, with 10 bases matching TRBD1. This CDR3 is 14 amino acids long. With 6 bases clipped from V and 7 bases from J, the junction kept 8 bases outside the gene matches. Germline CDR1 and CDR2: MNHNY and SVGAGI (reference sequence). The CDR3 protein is CASRRQGARGTQYF. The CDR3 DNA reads TGTGCCAGCAGGCGACAGGGGGCGAGAGGGACCCAGTACTTC.

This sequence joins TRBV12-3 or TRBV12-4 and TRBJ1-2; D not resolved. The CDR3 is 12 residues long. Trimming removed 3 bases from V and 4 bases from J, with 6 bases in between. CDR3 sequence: CASSFLSYGYTF. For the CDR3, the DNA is TGTGCCAGCAGTTTTCTCAGCTATGGCTACACCTTC.

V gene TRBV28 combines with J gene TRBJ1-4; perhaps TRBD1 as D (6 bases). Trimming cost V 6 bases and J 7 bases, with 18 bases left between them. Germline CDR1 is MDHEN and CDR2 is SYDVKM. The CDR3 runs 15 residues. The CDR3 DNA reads TGTGCCAGCAGGACCCAAGGGGGGATGGGTGAAAAACTGTTTTTT. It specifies CASRTQGGMGEKLFF.